These 7 T cell receptor beta chains were all obtained from the same sample, sequenced in a study of T cell responses to AZD1222 COVID-19 vaccine. Libraries were prepared by immunoSEQ multiplex PCR; TCRdb keeps only in-frame clonotypes and omits some of them. The sample lists approximately 200,000 clones, about nine tenths occurring once. Sequencing was performed on peripheral blood, taken 28 days after the second AZD1222 dose. All receptors derive from an adult who received the AZD1222 COVID-19 vaccine.

The chain's CDR3 is CASSLGSIMTQYF. The CDR3 coding sequence is TGTGCCAGCAGCTTGGGATCTATTATGACCCAGTACTTC. This chain links TRBV7-9 with TRBJ2-5; D is unclear. The CDR3 has 13 residues. CDR1 is SEHNR, CDR2 FQNEAQ, per germline (reference sequence). V dropped 3 bases and J dropped 7 bases, with 12 bases sitting between them. The whole variable domain, filled in from reference TRBV7-9 and TRBJ2-5, reads DTGVSQNPRHKITKRGQNVTFRCDPISEHNRLYWYRQTLGQGPEFLTYFQNEAQLEKSRLLSDRFSAERPKGSFSTLEIQRTEQGDSAMYLCASSLGSIMTQYFGPGTRLLVL.

This clone was picked up one time. The rearrangement uses TRBV5-6 and TRBJ2-2; no clear D gene. Germline CDR1 reads SGHDT; CDR2 reads YYEEEE. The CDR3 sequence is 12 residues long. V dropped 9 bases and J dropped 8 bases, with 14 bases sitting between them. DNA for the CDR3: TGTGCCACCCGTAGGTTCCCTGGGGAGCTGTTTTTT. It yields the protein CATRRFPGELFF.

The chain has TRBV11-3 and TRBJ2-7, with 8 bases lining up with TRBD2. This CDR3 has 13 residues. CDR1 SGHNT and CDR2 YENEEA come from the germline V gene. J was trimmed by 4 bases and V by 5 bases; bases with no gene match: 4. The CDR3 bases are TGTGCCAGCAGCCTCGGGGGGGTTTACGAGCAGTACTTC. As protein: CASSLGGVYEQYF.

The rearrangement uses TRBV3-1 (or the pseudogene TRBV3-2) and TRBJ2-5; D gene unclear. CDR1 is LGHDT, CDR2 YNNKEL, per germline (reference sequence). There are 13 residues in the CDR3. Trimming removed 4 bases at V and 5 bases at J, with 11 bases between. CDR3 bases: TGTGCCAGCAGCCTAAGATCTACGGAGACCCAGTACTTC. Encoded protein: CASSLRSTETQYF.

The rearrangement joins TRBV7-3 to TRBJ1-1; D remains ambiguous. The germline V and J ends were trimmed by 2 bases and 1 base, with 5 bases remaining between them. The CDR3 has 13 amino acids. The germline V gene has CDR1 SGHTA and CDR2 FQGTGA. CDR3 coding DNA: TGTGCCAGCAGCTTATTTGGGAACACTGAAGCTTTCTTT. Encoded protein: CASSLFGNTEAFF.

V and J are TRBV28 and TRBJ2-5, with D perhaps assigned TRBD1 or TRBD2 (6 bases each). The CDR3 loop spans 16 amino acids. Per germline, CDR1 MDHEN and CDR2 SYDVKM. The V gene lost 5 bases and the J gene lost 5 bases, with 21 bases spanning the gap. The CDR3 DNA is TGTGCCAGCAGTCAAAGGGGGGCCAATCGGGGTGAGACCCAGTACTTC. Its protein product is CASSQRGANRGETQYF.

The gene calls are TRBV25-1 and TRBJ2-3; tentatively, D is TRBD2 (5 bases). The CDR3 runs 14 residues. In germline, CDR1 is MGHDK, CDR2 SYGVNS. Trimming cost V 6 bases and J 3 bases, with 13 bases left between them. The CDR3 reads CASSLGARTDTQYF. The CDR3 DNA sequence: TGTGCCAGCAGCCTGGGAGCAAGGACAGATACGCAGTATTTT.